This T cell receptor (beta chain) emerged from a study of blood T cell repertoires in COVID-19. Study-wide background: Collection of acute and convalescent COVID-19 samples took place in the United States, Italy and Spain.

The CDR3 is 14 amino acids. Germline loops: CDR1 MNHEY, CDR2 SMNVEV (reference sequence). Trimming removed 1 base from V and 0 bases from J, with 6 bases in between. Here immunoSEQ multiplex PCR was the method, and the copy in TCRdb shows in-frame clones only, minus some. The repertoire holds roughly 100,000 clones, about 80% seen once, with 15% to 20% in the top ten. The chain links TRBV27 to TRBJ1-1, with D unclear. The sequencing input was peripheral blood. The source of this sequence is a human donor in a cohort sampled during active COVID-19. The CDR3 region is CASSLLGLNTEAFF. In DNA, the CDR3 is TGTGCCAGCAGTTTATTGGGCTTGAACACTGAAGCTTTCTTT.